These T cell receptor beta chains were read from a single sample in a study of blood T cell repertoires in COVID-19. The data were produced by immunoSEQ multiplex PCR, yet TCRdb's version contains in-frame clones alone and is incomplete. Of approximately 150,000 clones listed, about four fifths are singletons. The sequencing input was peripheral blood. These receptors originate from a woman in her 70s with acute or convalescent COVID-19. Both conserved end residues are part of each CDR3. D genes are given only for firm matches. Where a row states a size, it is once, few, many or the class of an expanded clone; other rows omit it.

d_call j_call v_call clone_size cdr3_nt cdr3_aa
. TRBJ1-1 TRBV27 . TGTGCCAGCAGTACGGGACGGGGGGACACTGAAGCTTTCTTT CASSTGRGDTEAFF
. TRBJ1-6 TRBV7-2 . TGTGCCAGCAGCTTAGCCGCGGGGGGCAGCGGTTCACCCCTCCACTTT CASSLAAGGSGSPLHF
. TRBJ2-7 TRBV30 . TGTGCCTGGAGTGTACGCAGGGGCGCCTACGAGCAGTACTTC CAWSVRRGAYEQYF
. TRBJ2-7 TRBV4-3 . TGCGCCAGCAGCCAAGCGTCGGCGGGGGCCACATACGAGCAGTACTTC CASSQASAGATYEQYF
TRBD2 TRBJ2-7 TRBV7-2 . TGTGCCAGCAGCCAAACTAGCGGGGGCTACGAGCAGTACTTC CASSQTSGGYEQYF
. TRBJ2-2 TRBV28 few TGTGCCAGCAGTGTAACCGGGGAGCTGTTTTTT CASSVTGELFF
TRBD1 TRBJ2-3 TRBV29-1 many TGCAGCGGTGCAGGGGGCTTGTTCGGAGATACGCAGTATTTT CSGAGGLFGDTQYF
. TRBJ1-2 TRBV7-2 few TGTGCCAGCAGCCCCGCCGGGGGAGGCTATGGCTACACCTTC CASSPAGGGYGYTF
. TRBJ1-2 TRBV20-1 once TGCAGTGCTAGTTCGAACTATGGCTACACCTTC CSASSNYGYTF
. TRBJ1-2 TRBV28 . TGTGCCAGCAGACCGACAACGGGCTACACCTTC CASRPTTGYTF
TRBD2 TRBJ2-7 TRBV2 . TGTGCCAGCAGTGAACAGCGGGGATACGAGCAGTACTTC CASSEQRGYEQYF
. TRBJ1-1 TRBV6-2/TRBV6-3 . TGTGCCAGCAGTCTAAGGACAGTGAACACTGAAGCTTTCTTT CASSLRTVNTEAFF
TRBD1 TRBJ2-4 TRBV7-2 . TGTGCCAGCAGCTCCACAGGGGGATGGAGCATTCAGTACTTC CASSSTGGWSIQYF
TRBD2 TRBJ2-1 TRBV27 . TGTGCCAGCAGTTCGACTAGCGGACCCTACAATGAGCAGTTCTTC CASSSTSGPYNEQFF
. TRBJ1-6 TRBV6-6 . TGTGCCAGCAGTTACGGCCAGGGAAATTCACCCCTCCACTTT CASSYGQGNSPLHF
. TRBJ1-4 TRBV11-3 . TGTGCCAGCAGCTTAGACGCAAGGACAGCCCAAAAGGGAGAACTGTTTTTT CASSLDARTAQKGELFF
TRBD2 TRBJ2-3 TRBV5-1 . TGCGCCAGCAGCCTCGGACTAGCGGGAGGGGGCCCGGGAGATACGCAGTATTTT CASSLGLAGGGPGDTQYF
. TRBJ1-2 TRBV28 . TGTGCCAGCAGCTTTGACCTCACAGGGCTTAAGGCCCTTAACTATGGCTACACCTTC CASSFDLTGLKALNYGYTF
. TRBJ1-1 TRBV12-3/TRBV12-4 once TGTGCCAGCACCAATACTATGAACACTGAAGCTTTCTTT CASTNTMNTEAFF
. TRBJ2-3 TRBV6-5 . TGTGCCAGCACCCTGCAGGGTGGGGGCACAGATACGCAGTATTTT CASTLQGGGTDTQYF
TRBD1 TRBJ1-1 TRBV30 . TGTGCCTGGAGTGTAGGTTTGCTTCCAGGGGGAACTGAAGCTTTCTTT CAWSVGLLPGGTEAFF
. TRBJ1-2 TRBV28 few TGTGCCAGCAGTTTTTTCTCAGGGTCCGTTGGGGGCTACACCTTC CASSFFSGSVGGYTF
. TRBJ2-7 TRBV10-3 . TGTGCCATCAGCCCCGGGACAATGGGCTACGAGCAGTACTTC CAISPGTMGYEQYF
. TRBJ2-3 TRBV6-5 . TGTGCCAGCACCACAAAGGGGAGGTCAGATACGCAGTATTTT CASTTKGRSDTQYF
. TRBJ2-6 TRBV28 . TGTGCCAGCAGTGGGAGCTTCTCTGGGGCCAACGTCCTGACTTTC CASSGSFSGANVLTF
TRBD1 TRBJ1-1 TRBV14 few TGTGCCAGCAGCAAAGGACAGGGACCCCATGAAGCTTTCTTT CASSKGQGPHEAFF
. TRBJ2-6 TRBV3-1/TRBV3-2 . TGTGCCAGCAGCCTTCGACAGAGCTCTGGGGCCAACGTCCTGACTTTC CASSLRQSSGANVLTF
TRBD2 TRBJ2-1 TRBV7-8 . TGTGCCAGCAGCCCCCGGGTAGCGGGGGTCAATGAGCAGTTCTTC CASSPRVAGVNEQFF
. TRBJ1-1 TRBV7-9 . TGTGCCAGCAGCTTAGTTTTTCGGGACTGGGCTTTCTTT CASSLVFRDWAFF
TRBD1 TRBJ1-1 TRBV6-6 . TGTGCCAGCAGTTACTCGCCGGGACAGGGGACTTTCTTT CASSYSPGQGTFF
. TRBJ1-6 TRBV27 once TGTGCCAGCAGCACAGGGTACTATAATTCACCCCTCCACTTT CASSTGYYNSPLHF
. TRBJ2-1 TRBV6-5 . TGTGCCAGCAATCAATTGTCGGGTACTTACAATGAGCAGTTCTTC CASNQLSGTYNEQFF
. TRBJ1-1 TRBV19 . TGTGCCAGTAGTAACCCGGGAATGAACACTGAAGCTTTCTTT CASSNPGMNTEAFF
. TRBJ2-3 TRBV5-6 . TGTGCCAGCAGCTTGGCGGTAGATACGCAGTATTTT CASSLAVDTQYF
. TRBJ1-6 TRBV13 . TGTGCCAGCAGCTTAGGCCGGGGACACCTCGGATCACCCCTCCACTTT CASSLGRGHLGSPLHF
. TRBJ2-7 TRBV7-2 . TGTGCCAGCACCGCATACCCGGACTGGGAGCCCTACGAGCAGTACTTC CASTAYPDWEPYEQYF
TRBD1 TRBJ1-4 TRBV7-9 . TGTGCCAGCAGCCCCAGGACAGGAACTAATGAAAAACTGTTTTTT CASSPRTGTNEKLFF
. TRBJ2-5 TRBV7-9 . TGTGCCAGCAGCTTAGGTGTACAGGCAGCTGAGACCCAGTACTTC CASSLGVQAAETQYF
. TRBJ1-2 TRBV19 . TGTGCCAGTAGTATCCTCCGGGAGACCGGGCTTTATGGCTACACCTTC CASSILRETGLYGYTF
TRBD2 TRBJ2-7 TRBV11-2 . TGTGCCAGCAGCGGGGCTAGCGGGCCCTACGAGCAGTACTTC CASSGASGPYEQYF
TRBD2 TRBJ2-1 TRBV10-1 . TGCGCCAGCAGTCTGGGACTAGCGGGAGAGCAGTTCTTC CASSLGLAGEQFF
TRBD1 TRBJ1-5 TRBV7-9 . TGTGCCAGCAGCGGACAGGGTTATAGCAATCAGCCCCAGCATTTT CASSGQGYSNQPQHF
. TRBJ1-1 TRBV29-1 . TGCAGCGTTGAAGATCGTGCCAGAAGGAACACTGAAGCTTTCTTT CSVEDRARRNTEAFF
. TRBJ1-3 TRBV7-2 once TGTGCCAGCAGCTTAGGGGGGGGACACCAAAACACCATATATTTT CASSLGGGHQNTIYF
. TRBJ1-1 TRBV6-5 once TGTGCCAGCAGCAATCAGCCGGGATTTCGTGCGGCTTTCTTT CASSNQPGFRAAFF
. TRBJ1-3 TRBV30 . TGTGCCTGGAGTGTGTATCTCGGAAACACCATATATTTT CAWSVYLGNTIYF
. TRBJ2-5 TRBV2 . TGTGCCAGCAGTGTTAGGGGCCAAGAGACCCAGTACTTC CASSVRGQETQYF